In its sample, the clone carrying this T cell receptor (beta chain) was seen a few times. The antigen is unknown. This specimen comes from a study of T-cell memory formation after mild COVID-19. Overall study findings and caveats: Memory sampled before infection contained some responding clones, suggesting cross-reactive memory joined.

From 5'RACE with constant-segment primers came TCR alpha and TCR beta cDNA libraries that carried sample barcodes and UMIs. A single record per CDR3 protein comes from TCRdb applying MiXCR to the 5' RACE reads. The sample includes about 400,000 distinct CDR3 sequences, approximately 25% of them seen just once. Germline CDR1 DFQATT, CDR2 SNEGSKA (reference sequence). Trimming removed 4 bases from V and 3 bases from J, with 13 bases in between. This CDR3 spans 13 amino acids. The sequence was obtained from an adult woman who had mild COVID-19 (a few samples of this study predate the infection). Cell type and time point are not known. Sequenced sample: PBMCs or a T cell subset sorted from them (not recorded which). The chain has TRBV20-1 and TRBJ2-7, with a tentative D call TRBD1 (6 bases). CDR3: CSATRGIRYEQYF. CDR3 in DNA: TGCAGTGCTACCAGGGGAATACGCTACGAGCAGTACTTC.